One T cell receptor (beta chain) is described in this entry. Its target is not known. TCRdb itself ran the RT-PCR reads through MiXCR, one entry per CDR3 protein. Of about 650,000 distinct CDR3 sequences in the sample, 15% to 17% were seen once. The sample belongs to a study of response to subunit inactivated influenza vaccine. General study results and limits: Authors suggested each seasonal flu vaccination may recruit only limited numbers of new T cells.

This specimen consisted of PBMCs from blood, obtained 11 to 12 days after vaccination. The TCR comes from a man aged 50 to 60 who received an inactivated influenza vaccine.

The CDR3 region is CASSFGQGAREAFF. In DNA, the CDR3 is TGTGCCAGCAGCTTTGGACAGGGGGCCAGAGAAGCTTTCTTT. The gene calls are TRBV11-2 and TRBJ1-1; 11 positions agree with TRBD1. Looked up from germline, CDR1 is SGHAT and CDR2 is FQNNGV. The V gene end was trimmed by 3 bases and the J gene end by 8 bases; junction bases not matched to a gene: 5. The CDR3 extends over 14 amino acids.